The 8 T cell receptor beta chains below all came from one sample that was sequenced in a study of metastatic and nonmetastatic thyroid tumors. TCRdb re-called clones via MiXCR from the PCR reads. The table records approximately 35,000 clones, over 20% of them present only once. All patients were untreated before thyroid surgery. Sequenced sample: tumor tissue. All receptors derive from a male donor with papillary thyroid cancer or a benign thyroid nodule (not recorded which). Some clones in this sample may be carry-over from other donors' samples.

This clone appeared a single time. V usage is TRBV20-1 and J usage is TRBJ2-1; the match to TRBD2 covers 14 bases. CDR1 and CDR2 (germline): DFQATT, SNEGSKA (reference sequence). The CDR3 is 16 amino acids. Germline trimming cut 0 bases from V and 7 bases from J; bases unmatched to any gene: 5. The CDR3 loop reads CSAREGGTSGRNEQFF. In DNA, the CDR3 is TGCAGTGCTAGAGAAGGTGGGACTAGCGGGAGAAATGAGCAGTTCTTC.

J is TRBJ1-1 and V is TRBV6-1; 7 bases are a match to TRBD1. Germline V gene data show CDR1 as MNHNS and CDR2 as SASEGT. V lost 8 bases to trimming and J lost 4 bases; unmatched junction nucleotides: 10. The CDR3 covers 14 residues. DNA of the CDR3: TGTGCCAGCGGCGTTACAGGGGTCATCACTGAAGCTTTCTTT. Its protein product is CASGVTGVITEAFF.

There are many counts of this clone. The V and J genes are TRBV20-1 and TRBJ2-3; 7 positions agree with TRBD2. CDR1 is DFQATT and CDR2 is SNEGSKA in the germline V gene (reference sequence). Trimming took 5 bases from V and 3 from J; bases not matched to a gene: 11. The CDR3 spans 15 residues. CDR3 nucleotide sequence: TGCAGTGCTGGGATTAGCGGGCCGTCAACAGATACGCAGTATTTT. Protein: CSAGISGPSTDTQYF.

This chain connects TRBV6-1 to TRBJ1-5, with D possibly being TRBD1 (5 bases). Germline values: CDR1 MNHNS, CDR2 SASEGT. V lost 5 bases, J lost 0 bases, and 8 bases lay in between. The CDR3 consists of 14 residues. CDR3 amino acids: CASSNRNSNQPQHF. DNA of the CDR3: TGTGCCAGCAGTAACAGGAATAGCAATCAGCCCCAGCATTTT.

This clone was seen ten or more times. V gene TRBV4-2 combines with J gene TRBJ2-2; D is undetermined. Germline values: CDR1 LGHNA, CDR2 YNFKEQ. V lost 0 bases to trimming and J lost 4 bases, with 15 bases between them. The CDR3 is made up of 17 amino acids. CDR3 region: CASSQESRGSSTGELFF. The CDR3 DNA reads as TGTGCCAGCAGCCAAGAATCGCGAGGTAGCTCCACCGGGGAGCTGTTTTTT.

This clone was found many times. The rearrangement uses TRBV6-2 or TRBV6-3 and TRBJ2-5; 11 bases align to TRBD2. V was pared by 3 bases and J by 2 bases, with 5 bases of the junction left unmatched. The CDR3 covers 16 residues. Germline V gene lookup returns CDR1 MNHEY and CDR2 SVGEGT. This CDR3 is CASSYTSGSYQETQYF. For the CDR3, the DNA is TGTGCCAGCAGTTATACTAGCGGGAGTTATCAAGAGACCCAGTACTTC.

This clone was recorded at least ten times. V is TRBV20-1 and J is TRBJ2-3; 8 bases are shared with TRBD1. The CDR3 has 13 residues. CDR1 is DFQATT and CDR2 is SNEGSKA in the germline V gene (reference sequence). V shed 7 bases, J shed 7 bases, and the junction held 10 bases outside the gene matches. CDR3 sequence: CSVETGEYNTQYF. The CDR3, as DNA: TGCAGTGTTGAGACAGGGGAATATAATACGCAGTATTTT.

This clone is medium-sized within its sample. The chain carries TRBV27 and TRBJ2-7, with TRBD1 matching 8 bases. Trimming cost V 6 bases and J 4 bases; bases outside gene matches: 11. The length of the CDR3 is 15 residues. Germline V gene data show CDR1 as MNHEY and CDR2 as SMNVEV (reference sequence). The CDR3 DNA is TGTGCCAGCAGCTATACGATGGACAGGGCATACGAGCAGTACTTC. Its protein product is CASSYTMDRAYEQYF.